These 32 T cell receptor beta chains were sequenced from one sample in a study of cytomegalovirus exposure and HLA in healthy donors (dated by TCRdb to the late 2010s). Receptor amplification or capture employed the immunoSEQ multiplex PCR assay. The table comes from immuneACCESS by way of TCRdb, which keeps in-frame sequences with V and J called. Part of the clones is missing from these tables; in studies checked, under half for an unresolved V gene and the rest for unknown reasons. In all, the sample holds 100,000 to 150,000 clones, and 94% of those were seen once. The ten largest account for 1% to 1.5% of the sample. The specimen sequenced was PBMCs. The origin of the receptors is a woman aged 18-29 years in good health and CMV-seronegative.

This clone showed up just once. The CDR3 region is CASRLEVGRGYDYGYTF. The CDR3, as DNA: TGTGCCAGCAGATTGGAAGTGGGCAGGGGATATGACTATGGCTACACCTTC. The chain has TRBV2 and TRBJ1-2; TRBD1 is a possible D gene (6 bases). The germline gives CDR1 SNHLY, CDR2 FYNNEI. Between the trimmed V and J ends, which lost 6 bases and 3 bases, there was a span of 23 bases. The CDR3 length is 17 residues.

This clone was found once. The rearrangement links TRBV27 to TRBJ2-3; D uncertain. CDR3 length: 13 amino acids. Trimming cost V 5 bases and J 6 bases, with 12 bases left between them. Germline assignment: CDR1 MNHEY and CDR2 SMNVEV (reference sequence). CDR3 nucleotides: TGTGCCAGCAGTCTCCTCCCTACGGATACGCAGTATTTT. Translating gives CASSLLPTDTQYF.

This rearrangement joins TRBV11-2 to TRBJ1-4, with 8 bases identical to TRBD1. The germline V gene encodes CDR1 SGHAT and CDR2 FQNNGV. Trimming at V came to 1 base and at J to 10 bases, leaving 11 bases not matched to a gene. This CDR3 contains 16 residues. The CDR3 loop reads CASSLGQGQEGLKLFF. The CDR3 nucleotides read TGTGCCAGCAGCTTAGGCCAGGGACAGGAAGGTCTAAAACTGTTTTTT.

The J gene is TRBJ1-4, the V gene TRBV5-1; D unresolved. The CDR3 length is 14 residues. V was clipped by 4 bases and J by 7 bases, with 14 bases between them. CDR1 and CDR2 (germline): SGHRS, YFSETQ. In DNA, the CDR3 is TGCGCCAGCAGCCCGGGCGGGTTGAGTGAAAAACTGTTTTTT. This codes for CASSPGGLSEKLFF.

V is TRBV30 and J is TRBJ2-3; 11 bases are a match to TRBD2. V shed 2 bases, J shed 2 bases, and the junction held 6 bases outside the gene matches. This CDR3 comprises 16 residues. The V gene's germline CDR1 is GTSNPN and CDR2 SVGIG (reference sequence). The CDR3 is CAWSLIAGGFTDTQYF. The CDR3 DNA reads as TGTGCCTGGAGTTTGATAGCGGGAGGGTTCACAGATACGCAGTATTTT.

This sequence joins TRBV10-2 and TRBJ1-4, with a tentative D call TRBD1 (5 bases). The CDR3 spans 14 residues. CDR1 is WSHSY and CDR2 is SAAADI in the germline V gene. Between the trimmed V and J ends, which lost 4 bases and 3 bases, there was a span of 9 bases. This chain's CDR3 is CASSGQPANEKLFF. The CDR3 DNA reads TGCGCCAGCAGTGGACAGCCCGCTAATGAAAAACTGTTTTTT.

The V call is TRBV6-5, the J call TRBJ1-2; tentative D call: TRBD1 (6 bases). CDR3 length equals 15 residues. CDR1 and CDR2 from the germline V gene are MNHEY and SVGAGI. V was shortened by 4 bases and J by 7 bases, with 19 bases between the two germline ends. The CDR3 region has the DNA TGTGCCAGCAGTTCCCCTTACGGGGGGCCCTCTGGCTACACCTTC. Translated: CASSSPYGGPSGYTF.

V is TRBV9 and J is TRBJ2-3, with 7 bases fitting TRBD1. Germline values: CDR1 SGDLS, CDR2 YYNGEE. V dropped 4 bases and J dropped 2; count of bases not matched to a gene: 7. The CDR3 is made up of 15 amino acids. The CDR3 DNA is TGTGCCAGCAGCTCACGGACAGGAATCACAGATACGCAGTATTTT. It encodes CASSSRTGITDTQYF.

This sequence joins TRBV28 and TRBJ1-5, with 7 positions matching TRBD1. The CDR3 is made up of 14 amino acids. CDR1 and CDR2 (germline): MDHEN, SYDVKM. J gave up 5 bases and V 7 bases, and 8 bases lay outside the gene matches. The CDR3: CASNTGQAHQPQHF. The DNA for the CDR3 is TGTGCCAGCAACACAGGACAGGCCCATCAGCCCCAGCATTTT.

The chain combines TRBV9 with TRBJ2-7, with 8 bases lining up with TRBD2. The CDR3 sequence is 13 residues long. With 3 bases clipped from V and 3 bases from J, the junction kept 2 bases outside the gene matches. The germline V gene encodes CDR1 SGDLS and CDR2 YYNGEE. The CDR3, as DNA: TGTGCCAGCAGCGGTCTAGCGGGCTACGAGCAGTACTTC. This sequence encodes CASSGLAGYEQYF.

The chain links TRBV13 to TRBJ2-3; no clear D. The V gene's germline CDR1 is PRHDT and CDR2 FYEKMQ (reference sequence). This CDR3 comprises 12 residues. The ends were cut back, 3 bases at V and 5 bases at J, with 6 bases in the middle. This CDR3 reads CASSLLLDTQYF. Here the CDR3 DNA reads TGTGCCAGCAGCTTGCTATTAGATACGCAGTATTTT. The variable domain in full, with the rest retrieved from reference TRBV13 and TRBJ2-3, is AAGVIQSPRHLIKEKRETATLKCYPIPRHDTVYWYQQGPGQDPQFLISFYEKMQSDKGSIPDRFSAQQFSDYHSELNMSSLELGDSALYFCASSLLLDTQYFGPGTRLTVL.

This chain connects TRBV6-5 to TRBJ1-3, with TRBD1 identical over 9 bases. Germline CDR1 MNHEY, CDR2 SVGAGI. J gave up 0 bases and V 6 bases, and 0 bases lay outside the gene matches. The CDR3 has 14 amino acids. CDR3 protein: CASRTGGSGNTIYF. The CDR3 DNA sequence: TGTGCCAGCAGGACAGGGGGCTCTGGAAACACCATATATTTT.

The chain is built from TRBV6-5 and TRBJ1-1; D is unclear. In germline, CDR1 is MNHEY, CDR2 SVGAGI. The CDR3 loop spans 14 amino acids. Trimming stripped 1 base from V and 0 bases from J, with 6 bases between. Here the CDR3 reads CASSYLALNTEAFF. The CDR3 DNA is TGTGCCAGCAGTTACTTGGCCCTGAACACTGAAGCTTTCTTT.

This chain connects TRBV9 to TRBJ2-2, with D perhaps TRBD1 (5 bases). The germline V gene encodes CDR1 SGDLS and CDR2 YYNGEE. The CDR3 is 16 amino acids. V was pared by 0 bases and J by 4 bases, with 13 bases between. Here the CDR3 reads CASSVGPLRGTGELFF. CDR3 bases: TGTGCCAGCAGCGTAGGACCTTTAAGGGGCACCGGGGAGCTGTTTTTT.

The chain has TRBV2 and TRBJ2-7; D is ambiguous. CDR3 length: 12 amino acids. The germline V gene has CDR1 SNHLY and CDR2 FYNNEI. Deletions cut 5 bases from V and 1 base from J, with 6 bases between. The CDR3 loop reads CASSPLSYEQYF. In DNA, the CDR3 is TGTGCCAGCAGTCCCCTGTCCTACGAGCAGTACTTC.

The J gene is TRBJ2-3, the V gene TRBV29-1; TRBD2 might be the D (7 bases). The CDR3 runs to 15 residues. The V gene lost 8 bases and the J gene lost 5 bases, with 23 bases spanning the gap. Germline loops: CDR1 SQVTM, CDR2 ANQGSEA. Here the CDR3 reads CSQQGGGQGIDTQYF. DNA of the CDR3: TGCAGCCAGCAAGGGGGGGGGCAGGGGATAGATACGCAGTATTTT.

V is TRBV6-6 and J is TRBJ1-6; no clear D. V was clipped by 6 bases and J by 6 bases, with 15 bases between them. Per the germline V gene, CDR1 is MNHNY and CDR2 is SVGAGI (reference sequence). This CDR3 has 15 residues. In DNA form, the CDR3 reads TGTGCCAGCAGGGAGAGCGGACCGAGTAATTCACCCCTCCACTTT. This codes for CASRESGPSNSPLHF.

CDR3 loop: CATSREGDYGYTF. Written as DNA, the CDR3 is TGTGCCACCAGCAGAGAAGGGGACTATGGCTACACCTTC. V gene TRBV15 combines with J gene TRBJ1-2, with D maybe TRBD1 (5 bases). Germline V gene data show CDR1 as LNHNV and CDR2 as YYDKDF (reference sequence). V was pared by 0 bases and J by 3 bases, with 5 bases between. This CDR3 is built from 13 residues.

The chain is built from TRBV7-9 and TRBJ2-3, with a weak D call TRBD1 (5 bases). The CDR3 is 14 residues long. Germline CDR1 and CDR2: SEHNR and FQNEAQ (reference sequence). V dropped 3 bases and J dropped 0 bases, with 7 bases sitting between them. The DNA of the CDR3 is TGTGCCAGCAGCTTGGCAGGGAGCACAGATACGCAGTATTTT. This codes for CASSLAGSTDTQYF.

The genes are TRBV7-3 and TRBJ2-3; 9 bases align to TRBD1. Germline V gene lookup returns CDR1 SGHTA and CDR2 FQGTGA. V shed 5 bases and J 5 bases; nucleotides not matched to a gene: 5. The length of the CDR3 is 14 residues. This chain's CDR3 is CASSLQGAEDTQYF. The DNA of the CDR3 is TGTGCCAGCAGCCTACAGGGGGCTGAAGATACGCAGTATTTT.

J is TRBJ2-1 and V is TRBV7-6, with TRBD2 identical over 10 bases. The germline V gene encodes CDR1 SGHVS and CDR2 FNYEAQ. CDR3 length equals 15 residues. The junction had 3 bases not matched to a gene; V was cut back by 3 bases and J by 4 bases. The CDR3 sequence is CASSLERGGYNEQFF. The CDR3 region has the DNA TGTGCCAGCAGCTTGGAGCGGGGGGGGTACAATGAGCAGTTCTTC. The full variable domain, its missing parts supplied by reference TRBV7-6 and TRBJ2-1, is GAGVSQSPRYKVTKRGQDVALRCDPISGHVSLYWYRQALGQGPEFLTYFNYEAQQDKSGLPNDRFSAERPEGSISTLTIQRTEQRDSAMYRCASSLERGGYNEQFFGPGTRLTVL.

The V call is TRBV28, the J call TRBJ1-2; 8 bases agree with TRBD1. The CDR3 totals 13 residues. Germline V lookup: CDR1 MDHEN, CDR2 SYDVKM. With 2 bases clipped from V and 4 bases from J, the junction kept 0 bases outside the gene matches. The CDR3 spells CASSLQGAYGYTF. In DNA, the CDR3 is TGTGCCAGCAGTTTACAGGGGGCCTATGGCTACACCTTC.

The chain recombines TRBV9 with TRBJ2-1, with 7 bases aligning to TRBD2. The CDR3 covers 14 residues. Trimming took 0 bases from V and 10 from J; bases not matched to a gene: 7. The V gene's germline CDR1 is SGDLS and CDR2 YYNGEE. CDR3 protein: CASSVVGGPKEQFF. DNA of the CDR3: TGTGCCAGCAGCGTAGTGGGAGGGCCGAAAGAGCAGTTCTTC.

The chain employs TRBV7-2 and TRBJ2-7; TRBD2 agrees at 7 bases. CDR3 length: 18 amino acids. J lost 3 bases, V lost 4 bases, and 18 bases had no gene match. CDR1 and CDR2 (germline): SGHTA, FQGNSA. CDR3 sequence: CASSWQGGSGRGFYEQYF. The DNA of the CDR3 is TGTGCCAGCAGCTGGCAGGGAGGGTCGGGGAGAGGGTTCTACGAGCAGTACTTC.

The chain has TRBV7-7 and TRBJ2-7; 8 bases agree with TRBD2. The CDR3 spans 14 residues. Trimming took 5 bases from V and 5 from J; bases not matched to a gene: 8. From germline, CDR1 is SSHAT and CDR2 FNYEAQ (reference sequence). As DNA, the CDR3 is TGTGCCAGCAGCCCCGGGGGGGGGCGGGACGAGCAGTACTTC. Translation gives CASSPGGGRDEQYF. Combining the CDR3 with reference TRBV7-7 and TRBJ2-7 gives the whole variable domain GAGVSQSPRYKVTKRGQDVTLRCDPISSHATLYWYQQALGQGPEFLTYFNYEAQPDKSGLPSDRFSAERPEGSISTLTIQRTEQRDSAMYRCASSPGGGRDEQYFGPGTRLTVT.

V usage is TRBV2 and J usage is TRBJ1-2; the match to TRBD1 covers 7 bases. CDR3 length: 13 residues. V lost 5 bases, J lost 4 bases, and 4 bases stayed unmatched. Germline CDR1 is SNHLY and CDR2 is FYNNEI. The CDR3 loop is CASSPRDSYGYTF. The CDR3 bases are TGTGCCAGCAGTCCCCGGGACAGCTATGGCTACACCTTC.

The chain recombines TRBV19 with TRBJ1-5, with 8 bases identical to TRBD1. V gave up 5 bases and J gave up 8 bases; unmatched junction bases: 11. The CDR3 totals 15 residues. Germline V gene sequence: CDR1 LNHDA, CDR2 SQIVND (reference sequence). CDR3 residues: CASSLNRGGKEPQHF. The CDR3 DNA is TGTGCCAGTAGTCTTAACAGGGGGGGGAAAGAGCCCCAGCATTTT.

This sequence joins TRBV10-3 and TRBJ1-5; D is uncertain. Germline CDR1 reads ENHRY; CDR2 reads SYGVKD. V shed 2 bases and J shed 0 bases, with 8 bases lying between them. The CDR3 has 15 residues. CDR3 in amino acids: CAISEGGNSNQPQHF. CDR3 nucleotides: TGTGCCATCAGTGAGGGCGGTAATAGCAATCAGCCCCAGCATTTT.

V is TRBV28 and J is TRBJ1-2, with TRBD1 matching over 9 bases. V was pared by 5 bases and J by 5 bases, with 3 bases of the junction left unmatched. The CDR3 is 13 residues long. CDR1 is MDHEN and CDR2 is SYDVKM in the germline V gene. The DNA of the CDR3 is TGTGCCAGCAGTCAGGGACAGGGTTATGGCTACACCTTC. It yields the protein CASSQGQGYGYTF.

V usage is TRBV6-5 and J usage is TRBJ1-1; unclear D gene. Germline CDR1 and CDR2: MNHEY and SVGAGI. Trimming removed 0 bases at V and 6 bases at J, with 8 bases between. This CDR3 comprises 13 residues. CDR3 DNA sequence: TGTGCCAGCAGTTACTCCCTCCCCGCTGAAGCTTTCTTT. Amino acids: CASSYSLPAEAFF.

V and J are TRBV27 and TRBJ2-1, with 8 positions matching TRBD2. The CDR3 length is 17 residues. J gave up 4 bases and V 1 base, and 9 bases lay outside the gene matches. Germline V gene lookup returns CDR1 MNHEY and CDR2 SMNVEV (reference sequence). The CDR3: CASSLLAGKSLYNEQFF. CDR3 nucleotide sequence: TGTGCCAGCAGTTTATTAGCGGGGAAATCTTTGTACAATGAGCAGTTCTTC.

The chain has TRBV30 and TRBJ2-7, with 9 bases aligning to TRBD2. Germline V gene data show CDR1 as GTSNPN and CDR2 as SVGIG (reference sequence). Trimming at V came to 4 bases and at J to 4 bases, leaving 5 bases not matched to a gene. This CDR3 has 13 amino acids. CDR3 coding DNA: TGTGCCTGGACGTCCAGCGGGGGGTACGAGCAGTACTTC. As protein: CAWTSSGGYEQYF.